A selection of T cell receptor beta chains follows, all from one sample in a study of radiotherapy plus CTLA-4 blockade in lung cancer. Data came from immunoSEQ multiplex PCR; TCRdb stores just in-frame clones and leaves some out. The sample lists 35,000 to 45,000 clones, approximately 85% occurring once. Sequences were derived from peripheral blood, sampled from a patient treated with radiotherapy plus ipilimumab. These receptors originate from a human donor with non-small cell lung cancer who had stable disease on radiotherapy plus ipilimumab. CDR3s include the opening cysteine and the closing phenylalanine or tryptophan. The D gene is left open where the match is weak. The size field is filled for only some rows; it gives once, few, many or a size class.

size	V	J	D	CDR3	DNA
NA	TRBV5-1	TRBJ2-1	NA	CASRTDSYNEQFF	TGCGCCAGCAGGACGGACTCGTACAATGAGCAGTTCTTC
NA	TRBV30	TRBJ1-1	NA	CAWSPHPEGVSTEAFF	TGTGCCTGGAGTCCCCACCCCGAGGGGGTCAGTACTGAAGCTTTCTTT
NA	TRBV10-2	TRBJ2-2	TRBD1	CASSRDRGTGELFF	TGCGCCAGCAGCCGGGACAGGGGGACCGGGGAGCTGTTTTTT
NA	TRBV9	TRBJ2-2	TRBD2	CASSVVPGLADNTGELFF	TGTGCCAGCAGCGTAGTCCCGGGACTAGCGGATAACACCGGGGAGCTGTTTTTT
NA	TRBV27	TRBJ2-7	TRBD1	CASSSQYLPGQGSYEQYF	TGTGCCAGCAGTTCTCAATATTTGCCGGGACAGGGTTCCTACGAGCAGTACTTC
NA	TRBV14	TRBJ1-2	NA	CASSQGSPGTSSGYTF	TGTGCCAGCAGCCAAGGTTCGCCAGGGACAAGCAGTGGCTACACCTTC
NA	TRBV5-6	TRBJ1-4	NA	CASSARGINEKLFF	TGTGCCAGCAGCGCCAGGGGCATTAATGAAAAACTGTTTTTT
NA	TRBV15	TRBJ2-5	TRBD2	CATSRIGTSGSPTYF	TGTGCCACCAGCAGAATTGGGACTAGCGGGTCGCCCACCTACTTC
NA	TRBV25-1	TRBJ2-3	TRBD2	CASSGGLAGGLTDTQYF	TGTGCCAGCAGTGGCGGACTAGCGGGAGGTCTCACAGATACGCAGTATTTT
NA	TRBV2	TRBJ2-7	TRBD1	CASSWTGGEQYF	TGTGCCAGCAGCTGGACAGGTGGCGAGCAGTACTTC
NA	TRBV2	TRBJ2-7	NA	CASMFLGSIDEQYF	TGTGCCAGCATGTTTCTGGGGAGCATCGACGAGCAGTACTTC
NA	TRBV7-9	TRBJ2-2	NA	CASSLGRYTGELFF	TGTGCCAGCAGCTTAGGCAGATACACCGGGGAGCTGTTTTTT
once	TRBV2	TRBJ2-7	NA	CASSEEGTGSDEQYF	TGTGCCAGCAGTGAAGAAGGTACAGGGAGTGACGAGCAGTACTTC
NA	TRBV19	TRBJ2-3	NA	CASSILIRGSESTDTQYF	TGTGCCAGTAGTATACTTATCCGCGGTAGCGAAAGCACAGATACGCAGTATTTT